This TCR beta chain originates from a study of blood T cell repertoires in COVID-19. Study summary: The cDNA or gDNA used as material had been derived from T cells, B-cell-depleted T cells, or PBMCs.

Authors' methods: From reference gene primer amplification, estimates of nucleated cell counts were derived. Using immunoSEQ multiplex PCR, the repertoire was profiled, and TCRdb retains in-frame clones only, with some absent. For V, J and clone size, that table is used; D and trimming come from the DNA. This repertoire shows roughly 190,000 clones, roughly 80% found once; its top ten account for 6.9%. The germline gives CDR1 SGDLS, CDR2 YYNGEE. The CDR3 sequence is 16 residues long. V was clipped by 4 bases and J by 1 base, with 14 bases between them. The sequenced material came from peripheral blood. The TCR sequence derives from a man between 60 and 75 years old with acute or convalescent COVID-19. The chain recombines TRBV9 with TRBJ2-2, with D perhaps TRBD2 (6 bases). DNA for the CDR3: TGTGCCAGCAGCCCCCTCGGAGGGGAGAACACCGGGGAGCTGTTTTTT. Its translation is CASSPLGGENTGELFF. The full variable domain, in which reference TRBV9 and TRBJ2-2 provide the parts outside the CDR3, is DSGVTQTPKHLITATGQRVTLRCSPRSGDLSVYWYQQSLDQGLQFLIQYYNGEERAKGNILERFSAQQFPDLHSELNLSSLELGDSALYFCASSPLGGENTGELFFGEGSRLTVL.